This T cell receptor (beta chain) was identified in a study of molecular identifiers for immune sequencing clone quantification. Findings of the study overall: Clone sizes could be underestimated for highly expanded clones when identical TCR molecules share a barcode.

Losses at the gene ends were 8 bases for V and 3 bases for J; bases not matched to a gene: 3. The germline V gene has CDR1 LNHDA and CDR2 SQIVND (reference sequence). The CDR3 sequence is 12 residues long. The sample holds a few counts of this clonotype. Antigen unknown. It was with previously described methods and listed TCR primers that bulk TCR libraries were made. MiXCR was run by TCRdb on the PCR reads, yielding one entry per CDR3 protein. The data show about 640,000 distinct CDR3 sequences, 15% to 20% seen once. The chain has TRBV19 and TRBJ1-1; 7 bases align to TRBD1. Sample: naive CD8+ T cells from blood, with Jurkat cell RNA spiked in. Noted subset: FACS-sorted CD8+CD4-CCR7+CD45RA+ naive T cells. The sequence came from a human donor in good health. Some libraries in this study had Jurkat cell RNA spiked in. The CDR3 DNA is TGTGCCAGTTCACAGGGGCACACTGAAGCTTTCTTT. This encodes CASSQGHTEAFF.